This T cell receptor beta chain was sequenced during a study of T cells after yellow fever vaccination. Study-wide results and caveats: Re-detected after boosting: most primary clones, around 96% of CD4 and around 86% of CD8. Though it reached lower strength, the secondary response hit its peak faster, day 5 versus 15. Abundant contaminating clonotypes from the bulk population could appear in FACS-sorted repertoires.

Of note for this clonotype: No antigen is known for it.

Germline lookup yields CDR1 SGHRS and CDR2 YFSETQ. The CDR3 loop spans 18 amino acids. Trimming at V came to 4 bases and at J to 3 bases, leaving 15 bases not matched to a gene. Making TCR cDNA involved 5'RACE template switching, which added UMIs and a universal primer site. TCRdb itself ran the 5' RACE reads through MiXCR, one entry per CDR3 protein. This table holds more than 300,000 distinct CDR3 sequences, about 10% found once. The TCR originated in a man in his late teens or twenties who received the YFV17D yellow fever vaccine. This sample comprised CD4+ T cells sorted from PBMCs, obtained 45 days after the yellow fever booster vaccination. This chain connects TRBV5-1 to TRBJ2-3; 9 bases line up with TRBD1. CDR3 DNA sequence: TGCGCCAGCAGCGTGAAAAACGCCGGGACAGGGAATACAGATACGCAGTATTTT. It specifies CASSVKNAGTGNTDTQYF.